The source of this T cell receptor beta chain is a study of blood T cell repertoires in COVID-19. About the research overall: The samples span acute and convalescent COVID-19 from the United States, Italy and Spain.

The CDR3 consists of 13 residues. The germline V gene has CDR1 GTSNPN and CDR2 SVGIG (reference sequence). The junction had 9 bases not matched to a gene; V was cut back by 4 bases and J by 8 bases. Per the original data handling: Amplification from reference gene primers served as the basis for estimated nucleated cell counts. Generated by immunoSEQ multiplex PCR, the TCRdb table keeps only in-frame clones and is missing some. For V, J and clone size, that table is used; D and trimming come from the DNA. The table lists approximately 380,000 clones, more than 70% of them singletons. This receptor was identified in a woman under 30 who had recovered from COVID-19. Sequencing used PBMCs or T cells enriched from blood (not recorded which). The chain uses TRBV30 and TRBJ1-2, with TRBD1 matching 8 bases. CDR3 sequence: CAWTPDRGYGYTF. For the CDR3, the DNA is TGTGCCTGGACCCCCGACAGGGGTTACGGCTACACCTTC.